These T cell receptor beta chains were read from a single sample in a study of shared clonotypes between healthy human individuals. Libraries were prepared by immunoSEQ multiplex PCR; TCRdb keeps only in-frame clonotypes and omits some of them. The repertoire holds about 2,500,000 clones, with roughly 92% as singletons. Source material: naive CD4+ T cells sorted from blood. All receptors derive from a young man in good health. Each CDR3 is given with its conserved first and last residue. D genes are given only for firm matches. Size is omitted from some rows. Given values are once, few, many or a class for expanded clones.

v_call: TRBV18
clone_size: .
d_call: TRBD1
j_call: TRBJ1-2
cdr3_nt: TGTGCCAGCAAGCCGGGACAGGATCTTGGCTACACCTTC
cdr3_aa: CASKPGQDLGYTF

v_call: TRBV6-5
clone_size: once
d_call: TRBD1
j_call: TRBJ1-1
cdr3_nt: TGTGCCAGCAGTTACTCGCTTACAGGGGAAACTTTCTTT
cdr3_aa: CASSYSLTGETFF

v_call: TRBV7-8
clone_size: .
d_call: .
j_call: TRBJ1-3
cdr3_nt: TGTGCCAGCATGGTGTTCTCTGGAAACACCATATATTTT
cdr3_aa: CASMVFSGNTIYF

v_call: TRBV6-5
clone_size: .
d_call: TRBD2
j_call: TRBJ2-5
cdr3_nt: TGTGCCAGCACCAAACTAGCGGTTGGGGAGACCCAGTACTTC
cdr3_aa: CASTKLAVGETQYF

v_call: TRBV5-1
clone_size: .
d_call: .
j_call: TRBJ2-2
cdr3_nt: TGCGCCAGCAGCCATGGACAGAACACCGGGGAGCTGTTTTTT
cdr3_aa: CASSHGQNTGELFF

v_call: TRBV6-1
clone_size: once
d_call: .
j_call: TRBJ1-5
cdr3_nt: TGTGCCAGCAGTGAAAGGGGGGGGCAACAGCCCCAGCATTTT
cdr3_aa: CASSERGGQQPQHF

v_call: TRBV4-1
clone_size: .
d_call: .
j_call: TRBJ2-5
cdr3_nt: TGCGCCAGCAGCCCCTTGGGGACACAAGAGACCCAGTACTTC
cdr3_aa: CASSPLGTQETQYF

v_call: TRBV12-5
clone_size: .
d_call: TRBD2
j_call: TRBJ2-1
cdr3_nt: TGTGCTAGTGGTTTGTGGGAGGGATCCAATGAGCAGTTCTTC
cdr3_aa: CASGLWEGSNEQFF

v_call: TRBV4-1
clone_size: .
d_call: .
j_call: TRBJ2-3
cdr3_nt: TGCGCCAGCAGCCAAGATCAGGGGCTAGGAGGCCGGGATACGCAGTATTTT
cdr3_aa: CASSQDQGLGGRDTQYF

v_call: TRBV5-1
clone_size: few
d_call: .
j_call: TRBJ1-1
cdr3_nt: TGCGCCAGCAAGGGCGGACTAGACACTGAAGCTTTCTTT
cdr3_aa: CASKGGLDTEAFF

v_call: TRBV5-1
clone_size: .
d_call: TRBD2
j_call: TRBJ2-3
cdr3_nt: TGCGCCAGCAGCTTGGTCCTAGCGGGAGGAATGGATACGCAGTATTTT
cdr3_aa: CASSLVLAGGMDTQYF

v_call: TRBV10-3
clone_size: .
d_call: TRBD2
j_call: TRBJ2-3
cdr3_nt: TGTGCCATCAGTGAGTCCCCACCCCGTAGTAGCGGGGGAGGTAAAGATACGCAGTATTTT
cdr3_aa: CAISESPPRSSGGGKDTQYF

v_call: TRBV5-6
clone_size: .
d_call: TRBD1
j_call: TRBJ2-7
cdr3_nt: TGTGCCAGCAGCGCCGGACAGGGCTCCTACGAGCAGTACTTC
cdr3_aa: CASSAGQGSYEQYF

v_call: TRBV5-4
clone_size: once
d_call: .
j_call: TRBJ2-6
cdr3_nt: TGTGCCAGCAGCTCAGGGGAACGTGTGCTCTCTGGGGCCAACGTCCTGACTTTC
cdr3_aa: CASSSGERVLSGANVLTF

v_call: TRBV5-5
clone_size: .
d_call: TRBD1
j_call: TRBJ1-5
cdr3_nt: TGTGCCAGCAGCTTGGACAGGGGGAATCAGCCCCAGCATTTT
cdr3_aa: CASSLDRGNQPQHF

v_call: TRBV10-3
clone_size: .
d_call: .
j_call: TRBJ1-2
cdr3_nt: TGTGCCATCAGTGAGGTCGGGGAGCGCACCTTC
cdr3_aa: CAISEVGERTF

v_call: TRBV30
clone_size: .
d_call: .
j_call: TRBJ1-1
cdr3_nt: TGTGCCTGGAGCGCGTTAAGGACAGCTGAAGCTTTCTTT
cdr3_aa: CAWSALRTAEAFF

v_call: TRBV5-4
clone_size: .
d_call: TRBD2
j_call: TRBJ2-3
cdr3_nt: TGTGCCAGCAGCTTGAGCGGGGCCGATACGCAGTATTTT
cdr3_aa: CASSLSGADTQYF

v_call: TRBV5-6
clone_size: .
d_call: TRBD2
j_call: TRBJ2-3
cdr3_nt: TGTGCCAGCAGCGACCTAGCGGAGACTAGCACAGATACGCAGTATTTT
cdr3_aa: CASSDLAETSTDTQYF

v_call: TRBV7-2
clone_size: .
d_call: .
j_call: TRBJ2-3
cdr3_nt: TGTGCCAGCAACGGGGGAGAGACAGATACGCAGTATTTT
cdr3_aa: CASNGGETDTQYF

v_call: TRBV19
clone_size: .
d_call: .
j_call: TRBJ1-5
cdr3_nt: TGTGCCAGTAGTACAACAGAACACAATCAGCCCCAGCATTTT
cdr3_aa: CASSTTEHNQPQHF

v_call: TRBV6-5
clone_size: .
d_call: TRBD1
j_call: TRBJ1-4
cdr3_nt: TGTGCCAGCAGTTTAACAGGGGGAGGTGAAAAACTGTTTTTT
cdr3_aa: CASSLTGGGEKLFF

v_call: TRBV6-1
clone_size: .
d_call: .
j_call: TRBJ1-1
cdr3_nt: TGTGCCAGCAGTGATACCTTGGGGGCTTTCTTT
cdr3_aa: CASSDTLGAFF

v_call: TRBV2
clone_size: .
d_call: .
j_call: TRBJ2-2
cdr3_nt: TGTGCCAGCAGTCAACAGGGGAACACCGGGGAGCTGTTTTTT
cdr3_aa: CASSQQGNTGELFF

v_call: TRBV14
clone_size: .
d_call: .
j_call: TRBJ2-7
cdr3_nt: TGTGCCAGCAGCCATCGGGGACCCAGGACCTACGAGCAGTACTTC
cdr3_aa: CASSHRGPRTYEQYF

v_call: TRBV10-3
clone_size: .
d_call: TRBD1
j_call: TRBJ2-7
cdr3_nt: TGTGCCATCAGTGATACGACAGGGGGCGAAGGCGAGCAGTACTTC
cdr3_aa: CAISDTTGGEGEQYF

v_call: TRBV19
clone_size: once
d_call: .
j_call: TRBJ2-5
cdr3_nt: TGTGCCAGTAGTATTTTGGGAGAGACCCAGTACTTC
cdr3_aa: CASSILGETQYF

v_call: TRBV9
clone_size: .
d_call: TRBD2
j_call: TRBJ2-1
cdr3_nt: TGTGCCAGCAGCGTAGGCGGGGGGCCGTACAATGAGCAGTTCTTC
cdr3_aa: CASSVGGGPYNEQFF

v_call: TRBV6-1
clone_size: .
d_call: .
j_call: TRBJ1-5
cdr3_nt: TGTGCCAGCAGGGGGACCTTTAGCAATCAGCCCCAGCATTTT
cdr3_aa: CASRGTFSNQPQHF

v_call: TRBV13
clone_size: .
d_call: TRBD1
j_call: TRBJ2-5
cdr3_nt: TGTGCCAGCAGTTTTGGCGGGACAGGGGGGCAAGAGACCCAGTACTTC
cdr3_aa: CASSFGGTGGQETQYF

v_call: TRBV10-3
clone_size: .
d_call: TRBD1
j_call: TRBJ2-1
cdr3_nt: TGTGCCATCAGTGAGGCAGGACAGGGGTCCTACAATGAGCAGTTCTTC
cdr3_aa: CAISEAGQGSYNEQFF

v_call: TRBV6-1
clone_size: .
d_call: .
j_call: TRBJ1-3
cdr3_nt: TGTGCCAGCAGTGAGGGACTCTACTCTGGAAACACCATATATTTT
cdr3_aa: CASSEGLYSGNTIYF

v_call: TRBV7-2
clone_size: .
d_call: .
j_call: TRBJ1-4
cdr3_nt: TGTGCCAGCAGCCCCGATAGGGAAAAACTGTTTTTT
cdr3_aa: CASSPDREKLFF

v_call: TRBV7-9
clone_size: .
d_call: TRBD1
j_call: TRBJ2-6
cdr3_nt: TGTGCCAGCAGCCTAAGGGGGACAGGGGCTGGGGCCAACGTCCTGACTTTC
cdr3_aa: CASSLRGTGAGANVLTF

v_call: TRBV12-5
clone_size: .
d_call: .
j_call: TRBJ1-1
cdr3_nt: TGTGCTAGTGGTCTTGGGGGGACCACTGAAGCTTTCTTT
cdr3_aa: CASGLGGTTEAFF

v_call: TRBV19
clone_size: .
d_call: TRBD2
j_call: TRBJ2-1
cdr3_nt: TGTGCCAGTAGTATAGTTCAAGCGGGATCCAATGAGCAGTTCTTC
cdr3_aa: CASSIVQAGSNEQFF

v_call: TRBV11-2
clone_size: .
d_call: .
j_call: TRBJ2-1
cdr3_nt: TGTGCCAGCAGCATCCAAGAGCGAAGCTCCTACAATGAGCAGTTCTTC
cdr3_aa: CASSIQERSSYNEQFF

v_call: TRBV7-2
clone_size: .
d_call: .
j_call: TRBJ1-6
cdr3_nt: TGTGCCAGCTCCTTGGGGGAGCTTAATTCACCCCTCCACTTT
cdr3_aa: CASSLGELNSPLHF

v_call: TRBV18
clone_size: .
d_call: TRBD2
j_call: TRBJ2-2
cdr3_nt: TGTGCCAGCTCACCGCGGCGGCAGCGGGAGGGGACCGGGGAGCTGTTTTTT
cdr3_aa: CASSPRRQREGTGELFF

v_call: TRBV27
clone_size: .
d_call: .
j_call: TRBJ2-7
cdr3_nt: TGTGCCAGCAGTTTAGATCACGGGCCCTACGAGCAGTACTTC
cdr3_aa: CASSLDHGPYEQYF

v_call: TRBV5-1
clone_size: once
d_call: TRBD1
j_call: TRBJ2-3
cdr3_nt: TGCGCCAGCAGACCCGGGACAGGGGGCACAGATACGCAGTATTTT
cdr3_aa: CASRPGTGGTDTQYF

v_call: TRBV10-3
clone_size: .
d_call: .
j_call: TRBJ1-1
cdr3_nt: TGTGCCATCAGTGATCAGCTCCCCGGGGCTTTGGACACTGAAGCTTTCTTT
cdr3_aa: CAISDQLPGALDTEAFF

v_call: TRBV6-5
clone_size: .
d_call: TRBD2
j_call: TRBJ2-1
cdr3_nt: TGTGCCAGCAGTTCCGCGGGAGCAAACAATGAGCAGTTCTTC
cdr3_aa: CASSSAGANNEQFF

v_call: TRBV6-1
clone_size: .
d_call: TRBD2
j_call: TRBJ2-2
cdr3_nt: TGTGCCAGCAAAGCGGGGACGAACACCGGGGAGCTGTTTTTT
cdr3_aa: CASKAGTNTGELFF

v_call: TRBV7-2
clone_size: .
d_call: TRBD2
j_call: TRBJ2-5
cdr3_nt: TGTGCCAGCAGCTTAGCGGGGAGGGACGGGACCCAGTACTTC
cdr3_aa: CASSLAGRDGTQYF

v_call: TRBV6-1
clone_size: .
d_call: .
j_call: TRBJ1-1
cdr3_nt: TGTGCCAGCAGCTCCCACCCGAACACTGAAGCTTTCTTT
cdr3_aa: CASSSHPNTEAFF

v_call: TRBV29-1
clone_size: .
d_call: .
j_call: TRBJ1-1
cdr3_nt: TGCAGCGCAGAGTGGGGGGCGAACACTGAAGCTTTCTTT
cdr3_aa: CSAEWGANTEAFF